This T cell receptor beta chain was found in a study of blood T cell repertoires in COVID-19. Study-level background: From the United States, Italy and Spain came samples of acute and convalescent COVID-19. PBMCs, B-cell-depleted T cells, or T cells were the source of the cDNA or gDNA that made up the material.

Original data processing: Using reference gene primer amplification, nucleated cell counts were estimated. Generated by immunoSEQ multiplex PCR, the TCRdb table keeps only in-frame clones and is missing some. D and trimming come from the DNA, and the V and J calls and clone size come from that table. The table lists approximately 54,000 clones, roughly 79% of them singletons, with around 5.3% in the top ten. Germline V gives CDR1 MNHEY, CDR2 SVGAGI. The CDR3 spans 15 residues. Trimming removed 6 bases at V and 0 bases at J, with 14 bases between. The receptor's source is a woman aged 55-75 years with acute or convalescent COVID-19. The chain couples TRBV6-5 to TRBJ1-2, with D perhaps matching TRBD1 (6 bases). Material: peripheral blood. CDR3 nucleotide sequence: TGTGCCAGCAGGGGGGGAGGGGGTTCTAACTATGGCTACACCTTC. Translating gives CASRGGGGSNYGYTF.